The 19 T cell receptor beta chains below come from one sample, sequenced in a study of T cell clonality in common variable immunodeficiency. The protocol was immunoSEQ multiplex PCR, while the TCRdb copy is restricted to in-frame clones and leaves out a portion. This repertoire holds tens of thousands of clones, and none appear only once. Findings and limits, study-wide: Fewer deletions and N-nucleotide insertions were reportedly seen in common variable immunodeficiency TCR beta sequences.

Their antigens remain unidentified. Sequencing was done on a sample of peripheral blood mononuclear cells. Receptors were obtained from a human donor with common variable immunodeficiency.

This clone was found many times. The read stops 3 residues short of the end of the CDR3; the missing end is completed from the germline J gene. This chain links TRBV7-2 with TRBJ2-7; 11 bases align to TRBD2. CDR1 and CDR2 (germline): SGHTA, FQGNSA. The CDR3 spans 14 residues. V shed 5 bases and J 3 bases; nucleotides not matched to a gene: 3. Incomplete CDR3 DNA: TGTGCCAGCAGCCCCACTAGCGGGGGCTACGAG. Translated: CASSPTSGGYE. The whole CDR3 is CASSPTSGGYEQYF.

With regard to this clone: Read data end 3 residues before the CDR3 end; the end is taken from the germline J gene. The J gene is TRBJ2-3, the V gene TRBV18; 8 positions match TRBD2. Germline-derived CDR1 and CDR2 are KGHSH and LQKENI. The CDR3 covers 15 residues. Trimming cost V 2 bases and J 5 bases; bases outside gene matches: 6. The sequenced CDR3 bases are TGTGCCAGCTCACCAAGGACTAGCAATCAAGATACG. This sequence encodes CASSPRTSNQDT. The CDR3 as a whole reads CASSPRTSNQDTQYF.

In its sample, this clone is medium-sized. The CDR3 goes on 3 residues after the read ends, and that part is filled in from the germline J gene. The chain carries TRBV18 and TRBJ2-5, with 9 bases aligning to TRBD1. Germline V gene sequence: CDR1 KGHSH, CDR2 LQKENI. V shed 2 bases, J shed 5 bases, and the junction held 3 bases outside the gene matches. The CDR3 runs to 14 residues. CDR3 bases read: TGTGCCAGCTCACCAAGTGGACAGGGGGAGACC. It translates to CASSPSGQGET. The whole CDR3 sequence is CASSPSGQGETQYF.

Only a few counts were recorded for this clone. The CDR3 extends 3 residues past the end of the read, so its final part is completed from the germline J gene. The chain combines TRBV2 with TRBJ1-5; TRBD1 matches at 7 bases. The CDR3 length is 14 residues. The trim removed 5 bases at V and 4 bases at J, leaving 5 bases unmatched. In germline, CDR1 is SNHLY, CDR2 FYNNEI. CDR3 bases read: TGTGCCAGCAGTATTGTACAGGGGAATCAGCCC. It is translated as CASSIVQGNQP. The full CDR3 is CASSIVQGNQPQHF.

The CDR3 region is CASSPPSREAFF. The DNA read from the CDR3 is TGTGCCAGCTCACCCCCCTCGAGGGAA. The V gene is TRBV18, the J gene TRBJ1-1; D is unclear. The missing CDR3 end, 3 residues past where the read stops, is filled in from the germline J gene. The germline gives CDR1 KGHSH, CDR2 LQKENI. CDR3 length equals 12 residues.

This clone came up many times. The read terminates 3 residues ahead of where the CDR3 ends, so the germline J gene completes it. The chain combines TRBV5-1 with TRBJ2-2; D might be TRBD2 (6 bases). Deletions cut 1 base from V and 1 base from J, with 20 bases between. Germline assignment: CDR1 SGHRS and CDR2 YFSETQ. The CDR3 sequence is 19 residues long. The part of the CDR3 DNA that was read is TGCGCCAGCAGCTTGTTGAATCGGGGCGGGGCGCTGAACACCGGGGAG. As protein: CASSLLNRGGALNTGE. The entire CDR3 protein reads CASSLLNRGGALNTGELFF.

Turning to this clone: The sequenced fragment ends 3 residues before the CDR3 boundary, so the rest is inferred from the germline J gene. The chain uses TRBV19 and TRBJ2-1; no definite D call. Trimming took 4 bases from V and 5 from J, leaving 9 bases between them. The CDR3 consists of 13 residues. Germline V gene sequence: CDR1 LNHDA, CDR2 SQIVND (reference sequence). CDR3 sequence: CASSTLTDNEQFF. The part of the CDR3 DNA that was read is TGTGCCAGTAGTACCTTGACTGACAATGAG.

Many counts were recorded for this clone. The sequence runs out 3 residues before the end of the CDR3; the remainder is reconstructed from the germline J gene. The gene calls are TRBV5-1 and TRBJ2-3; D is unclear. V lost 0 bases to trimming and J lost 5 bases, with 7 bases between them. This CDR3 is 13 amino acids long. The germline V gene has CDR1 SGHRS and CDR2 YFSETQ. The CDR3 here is CASSLGAQDTQYF. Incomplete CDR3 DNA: TGCGCCAGCAGCTTGGGGGCCCAAGATACG. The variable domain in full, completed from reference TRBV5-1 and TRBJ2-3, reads KAGVTQTPRYLIKTRGQQVTLSCSPISGHRSVSWYQQTPGQGLQFLFEYFSETQRNKGNFPGRFSGRQFSNSRSEMNVSTLELGDSALYLCASSLGAQDTQYFGPGTRLTVL.

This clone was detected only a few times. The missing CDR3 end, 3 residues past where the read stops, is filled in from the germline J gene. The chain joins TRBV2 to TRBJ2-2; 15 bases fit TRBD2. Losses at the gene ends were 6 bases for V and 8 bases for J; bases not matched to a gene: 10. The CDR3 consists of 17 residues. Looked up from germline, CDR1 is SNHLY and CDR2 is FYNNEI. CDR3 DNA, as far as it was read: TGTGCCAGCAGCGTGGGGACTAGCGGGGGGCTACTAGGGGAG. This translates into CASSVGTSGGLLGE. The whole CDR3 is CASSVGTSGGLLGELFF.

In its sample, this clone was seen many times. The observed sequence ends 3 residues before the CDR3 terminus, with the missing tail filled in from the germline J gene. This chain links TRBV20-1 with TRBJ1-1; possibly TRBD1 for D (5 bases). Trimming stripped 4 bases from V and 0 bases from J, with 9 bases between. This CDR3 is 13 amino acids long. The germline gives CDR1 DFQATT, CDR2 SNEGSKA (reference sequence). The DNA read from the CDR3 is TGCAGTGCTAAGGGGTCCATGAACACTGAA. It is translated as CSAKGSMNTE. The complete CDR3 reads CSAKGSMNTEAFF.

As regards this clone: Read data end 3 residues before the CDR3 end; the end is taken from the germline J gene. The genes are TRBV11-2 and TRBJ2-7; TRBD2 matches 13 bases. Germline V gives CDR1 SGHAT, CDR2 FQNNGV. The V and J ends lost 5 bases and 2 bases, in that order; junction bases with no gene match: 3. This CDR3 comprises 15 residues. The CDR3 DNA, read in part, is TGTGCCAGCAGCCTAGGACTAGCGGGGGCCTACGAG. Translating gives CASSLGLAGAYE. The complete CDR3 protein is CASSLGLAGAYEQYF.

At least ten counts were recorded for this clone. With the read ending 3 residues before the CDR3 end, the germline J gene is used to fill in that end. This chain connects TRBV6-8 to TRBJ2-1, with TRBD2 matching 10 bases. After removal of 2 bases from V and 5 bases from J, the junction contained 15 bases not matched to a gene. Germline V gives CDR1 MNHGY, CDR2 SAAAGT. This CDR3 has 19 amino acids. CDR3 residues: CASSYRQLPLAGKNNEQFF. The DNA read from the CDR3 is TGTGCCAGCAGTTACAGGCAACTTCCACTAGCGGGGAAGAACAATGAG.

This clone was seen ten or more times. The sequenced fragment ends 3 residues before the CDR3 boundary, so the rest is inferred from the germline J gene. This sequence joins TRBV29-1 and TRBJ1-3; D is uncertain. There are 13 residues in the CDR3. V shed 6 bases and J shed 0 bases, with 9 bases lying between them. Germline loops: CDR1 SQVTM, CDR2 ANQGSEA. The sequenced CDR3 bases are TGCAGCGTCCGTCAGAGCTCTGGAAACACC. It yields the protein CSVRQSSGNT. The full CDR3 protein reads CSVRQSSGNTIYF. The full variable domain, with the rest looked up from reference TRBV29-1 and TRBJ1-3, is SAVISQKPSRDICQRGTSLTIQCQVDSQVTMMFWYRQQPGQSLTLIATANQGSEATYESGFVIDKFPISRPNLTFSTLTVSNMSPEDSSIYLCSVRQSSGNTIYFGEGSWLTVV.

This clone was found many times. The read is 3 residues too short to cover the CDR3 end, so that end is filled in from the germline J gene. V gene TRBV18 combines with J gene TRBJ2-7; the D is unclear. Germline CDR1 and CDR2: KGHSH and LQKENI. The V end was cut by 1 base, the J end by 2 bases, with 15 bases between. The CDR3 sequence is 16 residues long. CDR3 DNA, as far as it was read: TGTGCCAGCTCACCACAGGGCCCCTCCATCGCCTACGAG. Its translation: CASSPQGPSIAYE. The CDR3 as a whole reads CASSPQGPSIAYEQYF.

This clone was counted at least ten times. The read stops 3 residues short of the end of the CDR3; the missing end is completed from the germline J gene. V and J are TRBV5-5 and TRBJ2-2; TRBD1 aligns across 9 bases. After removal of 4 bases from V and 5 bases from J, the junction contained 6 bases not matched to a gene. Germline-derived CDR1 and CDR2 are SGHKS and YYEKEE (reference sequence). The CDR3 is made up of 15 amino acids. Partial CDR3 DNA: TGTGCCAGCAGCCCCGGGACAGGGATGACCGGGGAG. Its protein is CASSPGTGMTGE. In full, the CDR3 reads CASSPGTGMTGELFF.

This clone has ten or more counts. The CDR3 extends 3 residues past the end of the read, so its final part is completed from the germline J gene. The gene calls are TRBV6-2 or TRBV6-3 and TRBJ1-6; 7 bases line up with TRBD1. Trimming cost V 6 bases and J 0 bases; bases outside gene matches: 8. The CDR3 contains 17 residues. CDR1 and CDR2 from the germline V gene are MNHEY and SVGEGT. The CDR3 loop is CASRPEWDSSYNSPLHF. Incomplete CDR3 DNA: TGTGCCAGCAGACCCGAGTGGGACAGCTCCTATAATTCACCC.

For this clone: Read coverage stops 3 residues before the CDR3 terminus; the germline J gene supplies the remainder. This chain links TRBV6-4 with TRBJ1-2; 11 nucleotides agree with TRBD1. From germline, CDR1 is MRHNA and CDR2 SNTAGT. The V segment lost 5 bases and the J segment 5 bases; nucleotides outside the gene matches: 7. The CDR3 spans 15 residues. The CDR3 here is CASSLPGQGGYGYTF. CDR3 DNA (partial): TGTGCCAGCAGTTTACCGGGACAGGGGGGATATGGC.

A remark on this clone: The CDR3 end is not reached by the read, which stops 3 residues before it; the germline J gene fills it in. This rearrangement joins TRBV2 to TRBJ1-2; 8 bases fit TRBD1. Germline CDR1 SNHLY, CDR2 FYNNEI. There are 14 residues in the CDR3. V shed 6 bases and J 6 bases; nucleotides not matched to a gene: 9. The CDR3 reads CASRLSRQGHGYTF. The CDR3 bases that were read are TGTGCCAGCAGGCTATCACGACAGGGGCATGGC. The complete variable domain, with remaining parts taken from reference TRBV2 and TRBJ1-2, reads EPEVTQTPSHQVTQMGQEVILRCVPISNHLYFYWYRQILGQKVEFLVSFYNNEISEKSEIFDDQFSVERPDGSNFTLKIRSTKLEDSAMYFCASRLSRQGHGYTFGSGTRLTVV.

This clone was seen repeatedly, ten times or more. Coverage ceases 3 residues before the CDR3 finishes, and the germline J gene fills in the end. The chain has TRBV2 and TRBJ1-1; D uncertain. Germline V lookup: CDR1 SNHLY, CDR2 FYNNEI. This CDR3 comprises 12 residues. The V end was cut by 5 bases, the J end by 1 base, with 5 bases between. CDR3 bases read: TGTGCCAGCAGTAACACGAACACTGAA. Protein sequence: CASSNTNTE. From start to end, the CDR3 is CASSNTNTEAFF.